The 21 T cell receptor beta chains reported below all come from one sample, sequenced in a study of vaccination effects on CD4 cells after COVID-19. CD4+ T cells specific for antigen were expanded with viral peptide pools by the ViraFEST assay before sequencing. CD4+ T cell isolation took place after about nine days of culture. All participants had two doses of either the BNT162b2 or mRNA-1273 vaccine. What these receptors recognize is not known. Clones were read by immunoSEQ multiplex PCR, and TCRdb kept only the in-frame ones, dropping some. Here the sample spans about 24,000 clones, around 77% being singletons. The material sequenced was CD4+ T cells from PBMCs cultured with HCoV-NL63 spike peptides, taken after COVID-19 vaccination. The receptor source for this set is a human donor who received a COVID-19 vaccine.

The chain uses TRBV18 and TRBJ1-1; D is unclear. Germline loops: CDR1 KGHSH, CDR2 LQKENI. Trimming left V 6 bases short and J 1 base short, with 9 bases between. This CDR3 spans 13 amino acids. The CDR3 loop reads CASSGPGNTEAFF. The CDR3 coding sequence is TGTGCCAGCTCGGGTCCAGGGAACACTGAAGCTTTCTTT.

The table lists this clone with a few counts. This sequence joins TRBV2 and TRBJ1-3; D gene unclear. The V end lost 2 bases, the J end lost 0 bases, and 8 bases lay between the germline ends. Germline V gene lookup returns CDR1 SNHLY and CDR2 FYNNEI. This CDR3 contains 15 residues. CDR3 nucleotide sequence: TGTGCCAGCAGTGAACCCGAACTCTCTGGAAACACCATATATTTT. Translated, it gives CASSEPELSGNTIYF.

The gene calls are TRBV6-5 and TRBJ1-2; D might be TRBD1 (5 bases). Trimming removed 7 bases at V and 9 bases at J, with 21 bases between. The CDR3 extends over 14 amino acids. Germline V gene lookup returns CDR1 MNHEY and CDR2 SVGAGI. Here the CDR3 DNA reads TGTGCCAGCACCCAGGGCCAGGCTCAGCGACGCTACACCTTC. Encoded protein: CASTQGQAQRRYTF.

This chain joins TRBV5-8 and TRBJ2-7, with unresolved D. Trimming removed 5 bases at V and 0 bases at J, with 12 bases between. Germline assignment: CDR1 SGHTS and CDR2 YDEGEE. The CDR3 consists of 14 residues. This chain's CDR3 is CASRSRRSSYEQYF. The CDR3 DNA sequence: TGTGCCAGCAGGAGCCGACGGAGCTCCTACGAGCAGTACTTC.

The CDR3 region is CASSQEFASGAPSSYEQYF. CDR3 coding DNA: TGTGCCAGCAGCCAAGAATTTGCTAGCGGGGCCCCAAGCTCCTACGAGCAGTACTTC. The rearrangement links TRBV4-2 to TRBJ2-7; 9 bases are shared with TRBD2. This CDR3 has 19 residues. J was trimmed by 0 bases and V by 0 bases; bases with no gene match: 12. The germline V gene has CDR1 LGHNA and CDR2 YNFKEQ.

This sequence joins TRBV5-1 and TRBJ2-1; 13 nucleotides align to TRBD2. This CDR3 is 23 amino acids long. V lost 2 bases and J lost 7; bases outside the gene matches: 27. The germline V gene has CDR1 SGHRS and CDR2 YFSETQ. The CDR3: CASSFTLPTSGGFSKLGGNEQFF. The CDR3 nucleotides read TGCGCCAGCAGCTTTACACTACCGACTAGCGGGGGGTTCTCTAAACTTGGTGGGAATGAGCAGTTCTTC.

The gene calls are TRBV7-3 and TRBJ2-5; the D is unclear. V gave up 5 bases and J gave up 1 base, with 11 bases separating them. Germline-derived CDR1 and CDR2 are SGHTA and FQGTGA. The CDR3 is 14 amino acids. As DNA, the CDR3 is TGTGCCAGCAGCCTTATGGGGTCCCAAGAGACCCAGTACTTC. It translates to CASSLMGSQETQYF.

The chain has TRBV9 and TRBJ1-2; D unresolved. The germline V gene has CDR1 SGDLS and CDR2 YYNGEE. Trimming left V 4 bases short and J 2 bases short, with 9 bases between. This CDR3 is built from 13 residues. Written as DNA, the CDR3 is TGTGCCAGCAGCCACGGTCCGAACTATGGCTACACCTTC. Translation: CASSHGPNYGYTF.

V and J are TRBV30 and TRBJ1-5; D may be TRBD1 (6 bases). The germline CDR1 and CDR2 sequences are GTSNPN and SVGIG (reference sequence). V was cut by 2 bases and J by 2 bases, with 16 bases left in between. The CDR3 extends over 16 amino acids. The CDR3 nucleotides are TGTGCCTGGAGTAGGGACAAGGGGACCGGCAATCAGCCCCAGCATTTT. Amino acid sequence: CAWSRDKGTGNQPQHF.

The rearrangement uses TRBV15 and TRBJ1-1; D remains ambiguous. The germline V gene has CDR1 LNHNV and CDR2 YYDKDF (reference sequence). Trimming shortened V by 3 bases and J by 1 base, and 12 bases separated the two germline ends. This CDR3 is built from 15 residues. The CDR3 region has the DNA TGTGCCACCAGCAGCCCCCTTGAAAGGAACACTGAAGCTTTCTTT. Amino acid sequence: CATSSPLERNTEAFF.

V is TRBV7-8 and J is TRBJ1-5; TRBD1 might be the D (5 bases). The V end was cut by 2 bases, the J end by 0 bases, with 11 bases between. The germline V gene encodes CDR1 SGHVS and CDR2 FQNEAQ. The CDR3 length is 16 residues. The CDR3, as DNA: TGTGCCAGCAGCTTAAGGGGCGGTCATAGCAATCAGCCCCAGCATTTT. It yields the protein CASSLRGGHSNQPQHF.

V is TRBV7-6 and J is TRBJ2-1; tentatively, D is TRBD2 (6 bases). Trimming left V 5 bases short and J 0 bases short, with 14 bases between. The CDR3 is 16 residues long. CDR1 and CDR2 from the germline V gene are SGHVS and FNYEAQ. Here the CDR3 DNA reads TGTGCCAGCAGCCCACTGGAGGGCGGCTCCTACAATGAGCAGTTCTTC. Translated, it gives CASSPLEGGSYNEQFF.

The chain carries TRBV10-2 and TRBJ1-2; no clear D. CDR3 length: 13 amino acids. Trimming took off 6 bases at V and 0 bases at J, with 8 bases between the two ends. Germline assignment: CDR1 WSHSY and CDR2 SAAADI. The CDR3 coding sequence is TGCGCCAGCAGCCCGGGAACTAACTATGGCTACACCTTC. Translation: CASSPGTNYGYTF.

The rearrangement links TRBV6-4 to TRBJ2-5; D uncertain. The germline V and J ends were trimmed by 5 bases and 5 bases, with 12 bases remaining between them. This CDR3 has 13 residues. CDR1 is MRHNA, CDR2 SNTAGT, per germline. As DNA, the CDR3 is TGTGCCAGCAGTTCGGGTCCCGGGGAGACCCAGTACTTC. Its protein is CASSSGPGETQYF.

The chain employs TRBV9 and TRBJ1-6; unclear D gene. V was trimmed by 0 bases and J by 9 bases, leaving 10 bases between them. This CDR3 region has 14 residues. Looked up from germline, CDR1 is SGDLS and CDR2 is YYNGEE. This CDR3 is CASSVARLGSPLHF. CDR3 bases: TGTGCCAGCAGCGTAGCCCGGTTGGGTTCACCCCTCCACTTT.

The sample holds one count of this clone. The DNA of the CDR3 is TGTGCCAGCAGTGAGGGGGAGCAGTACTTC. Translation gives CASSEGEQYF. This chain uses TRBV2 with TRBJ2-7; no clear D gene. V was cut by 3 bases and J by 7 bases, with 4 bases left in between. The CDR3 has 10 residues. Per germline, CDR1 SNHLY and CDR2 FYNNEI.

This clone was seen more than once but under ten times. The V gene is TRBV2, the J gene TRBJ1-2; D gene ambiguous. Germline V lookup: CDR1 SNHLY, CDR2 FYNNEI. The CDR3 runs 12 residues. Trimming removed 7 bases from V and 5 bases from J, with 11 bases in between. The CDR3 loop reads CASKLGPYGYTF. For the CDR3, the DNA is TGTGCCAGCAAGCTCGGACCTTATGGCTACACCTTC.

The chain has TRBV4-2 and TRBJ1-2; D may be TRBD1 (6 bases). The V gene lost 0 bases and the J gene lost 3 bases, with 11 bases spanning the gap. Germline loops: CDR1 LGHNA, CDR2 YNFKEQ. The CDR3 is 15 residues long. This CDR3 reads CASSQEAGGDYGYTF. The CDR3 DNA follows: TGTGCCAGCAGCCAAGAGGCCGGGGGCGACTATGGCTACACCTTC.

The rearrangement uses TRBV10-2 and TRBJ1-5; D remains unclear. Germline-derived CDR1 and CDR2 are WSHSY and SAAADI. V dropped 5 bases and J dropped 6 bases, with 14 bases sitting between them. The CDR3 is 14 residues long. CDR3 bases: TGCGCCAGCAGTCGGGCTGGAGGGAGTCAGCCCCAGCATTTT. It is translated as CASSRAGGSQPQHF.

The chain recombines TRBV30 with TRBJ1-1; weak D call: TRBD1 (5 bases). CDR1 and CDR2 from the germline V gene are GTSNPN and SVGIG (reference sequence). V lost 0 bases and J 1 base, leaving 15 bases between the germline ends. The CDR3 is 16 residues long. Here the CDR3 DNA reads TGTGCCTGGAGTGTACGGTGGGACCGAAAGAACACTGAAGCTTTCTTT. This sequence encodes CAWSVRWDRKNTEAFF. Full variable domain (rest looked up from reference TRBV30 and TRBJ1-1): SQTIHQWPATLVQPVGSPLSLECTVEGTSNPNLYWYRQAAGRGLQLLFYSVGIGQISSEVPQNLSASRPQDRQFILSSKKLLLSDSGFYLCAWSVRWDRKNTEAFFGQGTRLTVV.

The chain joins TRBV6-5 to TRBJ2-5; 11 nucleotides align to TRBD1. CDR1 is MNHEY and CDR2 is SVGAGI in the germline V gene. Trimming at V came to 10 bases and at J to 4 bases, leaving 2 bases not matched to a gene. CDR3 length: 12 amino acids. The CDR3 DNA sequence: TGTGCCACCGGGACAGGGGGAGAGACCCAGTACTTC. Translating gives CATGTGGETQYF.